Here is one T cell receptor beta chain with its context. Antigen unknown. TCRdb re-called the 5' RACE reads with MiXCR, one entry per CDR3 protein. The repertoire holds some 270,000 distinct CDR3 sequences, with roughly a third as singletons. The entry originates in a study of CD8 T cells in ankylosing spondylitis. Findings and caveats of the study: Matched synovial fluid from ankylosing spondylitis patients was reported to be enriched for disease-linked clones. Within peripheral blood, clones linked to disease were CD8+ and relatively rare.

The CDR3 sequence is 18 residues long. Germline-derived CDR1 and CDR2 are SGHRS and YFSETQ. V dropped 1 base and J dropped 0; count of bases not matched to a gene: 7. The receptor comes from a male donor with ankylosing spondylitis or in good health (not recorded which). The sequenced material came from blood, either unsorted or a sorted T cell fraction (not recorded which). The V call is TRBV5-1, the J call TRBJ2-7; 13 nucleotides agree with TRBD2. The CDR3 bases are TGCGCCAGCAGCTTGAGTACTAGCGGGGGGGATGTCTCCTACGAGCAGTACTTC. It encodes CASSLSTSGGDVSYEQYF.